The following is a T cell receptor beta chain sequence with its context. What this receptor recognizes is not known. No much larger clonotype is one base removed from it; base qualities were not supplied. The data originate from a study of blood T cell repertoires in COVID-19 (dated by TCRdb to 2018 to 2020). For the study in its entirety: Collaborator samples came from the United States, Italy and Spain and covered acute and convalescent phases of COVID-19. Sample metadata almost always included a de-identified subject ID, COVID-19 status, age in years and sex. The repertoires were released in a freely available public database intended as a resource for research on the immune response to SARS-CoV-2. Deeply sampled blood TCRbeta repertoires from subjects exposed to, actively infected with, or recovered from COVID-19 were included in the dataset. HLA class I and class II types, where available, came from metadata supplied by the sample provider rather than from assay-based typing. The material from the prospective study consisted of cDNA or gDNA derived from T cells, B-cell-depleted T cells, or PBMCs. Samples were obtained from the ongoing ImmuneRACE study (first 160 participants) and from over 1,000 subjects provided by 6 global collaborators. Overall study results and their limits: How much clinical and demographic metadata was included differed by source and by participant, and the metadata was provided uncurated.

TCRbeta CDR3 regions were amplified from genomic DNA by means of the immunoSEQ Assay, a bias-controlled multiplex PCR. Concerning the study's data processing: The number of nucleated cells in each sample was estimated from the amplification of reference gene primers within the assay. To quantify the absolute abundance of each unique TCRbeta CDR3 rearrangement, sequence reads were collapsed and filtered. For each sample, productive Simpson clonality was calculated as the square root of Simpson's diversity index across productive rearrangements. What TCRdb holds here is the immuneACCESS table cut down to in-frame rearrangements. Part of the clones is not present; checked against another copy, under half of the missing clones reflect an unresolved V gene, and the others are unexplained. V, J and clone size are those of that table, while D and trimming were read from the DNA. This sample lists about 250,000 clones; around 90% were detected once. The biggest ten clones account for less than 1% of the sample.

Another Seattle source contributed samples from volunteer blood donors who had recovered from COVID-19. Each collaborating institution followed its own protocols to collect whole blood in K2EDTA tubes. For TCRbeta analysis, collaborators shipped samples in one of three forms: frozen whole blood, isolated PBMCs, or DNA extracted from either of those sample types. From the cysteine through the phenylalanine, the CDR3 covers 15 amino acids. The read is trimmed to its CDR3 DNA, 45 bases read in frame from base 1. Trimmed from V: 2 bases; trimmed from J: 5 bases; junction bases lacking a gene match: 9. In the germline V gene, CDR1 corresponds to SNHLY and CDR2 to FYNNEI.

The rearranged chain carries TRBV2 and TRBJ2-7; TRBD1 agrees with 7 junctional bases. Sequenced: peripheral blood. This receptor was taken from a woman in her thirties or forties who had recovered from COVID-19. The DNA reads TGTGCCAGCAGTGAAAGTGACAGGGTGTCTAACGAGCAGTACTTC. This sequence encodes CASSESDRVSNEQYF.